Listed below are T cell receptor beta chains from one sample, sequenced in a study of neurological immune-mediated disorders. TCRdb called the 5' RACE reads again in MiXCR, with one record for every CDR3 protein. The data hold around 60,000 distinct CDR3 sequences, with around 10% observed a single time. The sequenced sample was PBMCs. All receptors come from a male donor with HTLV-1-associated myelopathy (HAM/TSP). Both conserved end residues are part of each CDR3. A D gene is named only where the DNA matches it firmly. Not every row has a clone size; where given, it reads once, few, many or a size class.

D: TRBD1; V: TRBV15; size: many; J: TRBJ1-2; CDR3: CATSRRGQGAAGYTF; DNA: TGTGCCACCAGCAGGAGGGGACAGGGGGCAGCAGGCTACACCTTC
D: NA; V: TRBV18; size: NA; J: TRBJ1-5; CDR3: CASSSGGNQPQHF; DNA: TGTGCCAGCTCTTCGGGGGGCAATCAGCCCCAGCATTTT
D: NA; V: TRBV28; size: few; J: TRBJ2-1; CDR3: CASSSRKGRNEQFF; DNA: TGTGCCAGCAGTTCCCGGAAGGGGAGGAATGAGCAGTTCTTC
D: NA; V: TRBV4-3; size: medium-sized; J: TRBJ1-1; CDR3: CASSAGLLEGAFF; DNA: TGCGCCAGCAGCGCGGGACTCTTAGAGGGGGCTTTCTTT
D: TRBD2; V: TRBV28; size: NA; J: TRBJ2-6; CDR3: CASSPGLAGGNTGANVLTF; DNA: TGTGCCAGCAGCCCCGGACTAGCGGGGGGGAATACGGGGGCCAACGTCCTGACTTTC
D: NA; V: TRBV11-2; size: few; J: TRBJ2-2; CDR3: CASSPARDGELFF; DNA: TGTGCCAGCAGCCCCGCGCGGGACGGGGAGCTGTTTTTT
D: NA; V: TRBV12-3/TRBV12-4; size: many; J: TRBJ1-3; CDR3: CASSFPTEGGTLSIGNTIYF; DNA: TGTGCCAGCAGTTTTCCGACAGAGGGAGGTACCCTCTCTATCGGAAACACCATATATTTT
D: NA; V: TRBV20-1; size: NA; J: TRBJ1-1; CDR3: CSARGSNTEAFF; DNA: TGCAGTGCTAGAGGGTCCAACACTGAAGCTTTCTTT
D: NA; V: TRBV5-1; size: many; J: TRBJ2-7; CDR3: CASSSEGSEQYF; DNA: TGCGCCAGCAGCTCTGAGGGGTCCGAGCAGTACTTC
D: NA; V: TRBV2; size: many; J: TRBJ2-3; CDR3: CASSPGVTDTQYF; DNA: TGTGCCAGCAGTCCCGGGGTCACAGATACGCAGTATTTT
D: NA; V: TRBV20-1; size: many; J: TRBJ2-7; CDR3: CSARSPTGTYEQYF; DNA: TGCAGTGCTAGATCCCCGACTGGTACCTACGAGCAGTACTTC
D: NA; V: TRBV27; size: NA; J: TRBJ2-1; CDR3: CASREEVSYNEQFF; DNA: TGTGCCAGCAGAGAGGAAGTCTCCTACAATGAGCAGTTCTTC
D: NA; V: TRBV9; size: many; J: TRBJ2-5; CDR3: CASSVGAGETQYF; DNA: TGTGCCAGCAGCGTAGGGGCGGGGGAGACCCAGTACTTC
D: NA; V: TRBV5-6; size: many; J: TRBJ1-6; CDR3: CASSLGGGDSPLHF; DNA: TGTGCCAGCAGCTTGGGGGGTGGTGATTCACCCCTCCACTTT
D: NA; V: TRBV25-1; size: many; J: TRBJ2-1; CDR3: CASSPGRGQFF; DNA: TGTGCCAGCAGTCCCGGGCGGGGGCAGTTCTTC
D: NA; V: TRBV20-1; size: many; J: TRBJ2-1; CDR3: CSAGASSVSYNEQFF; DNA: TGCAGTGCTGGAGCCTCGTCGGTGTCCTACAATGAGCAGTTCTTC
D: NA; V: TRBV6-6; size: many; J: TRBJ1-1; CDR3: CASSFLNSNTEAFF; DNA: TGTGCCAGCAGTTTTTTGAATTCGAACACTGAAGCTTTCTTT
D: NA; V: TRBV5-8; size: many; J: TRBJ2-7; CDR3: CASRQIYEQYF; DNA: TGTGCCAGCCGACAAATTTACGAGCAGTACTTC